The T cell receptor (beta chain) under discussion was sequenced for a study of blood T cell repertoires in COVID-19. The overall study: Researchers got acute and convalescent COVID-19 samples from the United States, Italy and Spain. From T cells, B-cell-depleted T cells, or PBMCs came the material, which was cDNA or gDNA.

The CDR3 runs to 14 residues. Germline V CDR1 and CDR2: LNHDA, SQIVND (reference sequence). Unmatched junction bases numbered 8, after V lost 5 bases and J lost 9 bases. In the source study's methods: Cell counts per sample came from amplifying reference gene primers. TCRdb's copy holds only in-frame clones and misses some; the assay was immunoSEQ multiplex PCR. The V and J calls and clone size are taken from that table; D and trimming were inferred from the DNA. The sample has around 70,000 clones; 84% are singletons. This chain uses TRBV19 with TRBJ1-5, with 9 bases identical to TRBD1. This receptor was obtained from a man aged 65 to 85 with acute or convalescent COVID-19. Sample: peripheral blood. The DNA of the CDR3 is TGTGCCAGTAGTGCCCGGGACAGGGAACCGCCCCAGCATTTT. It encodes CASSARDREPPQHF.